What follows are 9 T cell receptor beta chains derived from one specimen sequenced in a study of blood T cell repertoires in COVID-19. Only in-frame clones appear in the TCRdb table, and some are missing; sequencing was by immunoSEQ multiplex PCR. The sample records under 250,000 clones, 70% to 90% being singletons. Material for sequencing was peripheral blood. Receptor source: a man between 18 and 29 years old with active or convalescent COVID-19.

The chain links TRBV7-9 to TRBJ2-5; a weak D match, TRBD2 (6 bases). Germline V gene data show CDR1 as SEHNR and CDR2 as FQNEAQ (reference sequence). Trimming took 5 bases from V and 2 from J, leaving 15 bases between them. The CDR3 spans 15 residues. The CDR3 DNA reads as TGTGCCAGCAGCATTGGAGGGGTCGGGCAAGAGACCCAGTACTTC. Protein sequence: CASSIGGVGQETQYF.

The chain combines TRBV7-9 with TRBJ2-1; 8 bases agree with TRBD1. With V trimmed by 5 bases and J by 4 bases, 7 bases remained unmatched. Germline loops: CDR1 SEHNR, CDR2 FQNEAQ (reference sequence). The CDR3 is 15 amino acids. The CDR3 sequence: CASSQRDRGYNEQFF. DNA for the CDR3: TGTGCCAGCAGCCAAAGAGACAGGGGATACAATGAGCAGTTCTTC.

V and J are TRBV18 and TRBJ1-1; D is uncertain. The CDR3 contains 14 residues. The V and J ends lost 0 bases and 2 bases respectively, with 7 bases between them. Germline-derived CDR1 and CDR2 are KGHSH and LQKENI. The CDR3 DNA reads as TGTGCCAGCTCACCACCACGGGGAAACACTGAAGCTTTCTTT. This codes for CASSPPRGNTEAFF.

V gene TRBV5-6 combines with J gene TRBJ1-1; D perhaps matches TRBD1 (6 bases). In germline, CDR1 is SGHDT, CDR2 YYEEEE. Trimming stripped 3 bases from V and 0 bases from J, with 15 bases between. The CDR3 spans 16 residues. CDR3 in DNA: TGTGCCAGCAGCTCCCTCGGACAGTTTTTGAACACTGAAGCTTTCTTT. Translating it yields CASSSLGQFLNTEAFF.

CDR3 nucleotides: TGTGCCAGTAGTTTACTGGACAGGAATCAGCCCCAGCATTTT. Translated, it gives CASSLLDRNQPQHF. The chain joins TRBV19 to TRBJ1-5; 7 positions agree with TRBD1. The germline V gene encodes CDR1 LNHDA and CDR2 SQIVND (reference sequence). The CDR3 has 14 residues. With 5 bases clipped from V and 4 bases from J, the junction kept 5 bases outside the gene matches. Variable domain in full (rest from reference TRBV19 and TRBJ1-5): DGGITQSPKYLFRKEGQNVTLSCEQNLNHDAMYWYRQDPGQGLRLIYYSQIVNDFQKGDIAEGYSVSREKKESFPLTVTSAQKNPTAFYLCASSLLDRNQPQHFGDGTRLSIL.

The chain has TRBV27 and TRBJ2-7; 7 bases are shared with TRBD1. V was pared by 6 bases and J by 2 bases, with 4 bases of the junction left unmatched. Germline V gene sequence: CDR1 MNHEY, CDR2 SMNVEV (reference sequence). The CDR3 consists of 13 residues. Written as DNA, the CDR3 is TGTGCCAGCAGCCTAACAGGGGCCTACGAGCAGTACTTC. The encoded protein is CASSLTGAYEQYF.

This clone appeared once. The chain employs TRBV4-1 and TRBJ2-5, with a tentative D call TRBD1 (6 bases). The germline CDR1 and CDR2 sequences are MGHRA and YSYEKL. The CDR3 runs 17 residues. Trimming cost V 0 bases and J 6 bases, with 20 bases left between them. The CDR3 reads CASSQDQGPIVSKTQYF. In DNA form, the CDR3 reads TGCGCCAGCAGCCAAGATCAGGGGCCGATTGTGTCGAAGACCCAGTACTTC.

J is TRBJ1-5 and V is TRBV6-5; D unresolved. Germline V gene lookup returns CDR1 MNHEY and CDR2 SVGAGI. This CDR3 spans 13 amino acids. V lost 7 bases and J lost 2, with 9 bases in between. CDR3 amino acids: CASTPGGNQPQHF. DNA of the CDR3: TGTGCCAGCACCCCGGGAGGCAATCAGCCCCAGCATTTT.

The V and J genes are TRBV6-2 or TRBV6-3 and TRBJ2-7; perhaps TRBD2 as D (7 bases). Germline lookup yields CDR1 MNHEY and CDR2 SVGEGT. The CDR3 has 16 amino acids. V lost 0 bases and J lost 2, with 14 bases in between. The CDR3 here is CASSYSAGGPTYEQYF. DNA for the CDR3: TGTGCCAGCAGTTACTCGGCCGGGGGGCCCACCTACGAGCAGTACTTC.